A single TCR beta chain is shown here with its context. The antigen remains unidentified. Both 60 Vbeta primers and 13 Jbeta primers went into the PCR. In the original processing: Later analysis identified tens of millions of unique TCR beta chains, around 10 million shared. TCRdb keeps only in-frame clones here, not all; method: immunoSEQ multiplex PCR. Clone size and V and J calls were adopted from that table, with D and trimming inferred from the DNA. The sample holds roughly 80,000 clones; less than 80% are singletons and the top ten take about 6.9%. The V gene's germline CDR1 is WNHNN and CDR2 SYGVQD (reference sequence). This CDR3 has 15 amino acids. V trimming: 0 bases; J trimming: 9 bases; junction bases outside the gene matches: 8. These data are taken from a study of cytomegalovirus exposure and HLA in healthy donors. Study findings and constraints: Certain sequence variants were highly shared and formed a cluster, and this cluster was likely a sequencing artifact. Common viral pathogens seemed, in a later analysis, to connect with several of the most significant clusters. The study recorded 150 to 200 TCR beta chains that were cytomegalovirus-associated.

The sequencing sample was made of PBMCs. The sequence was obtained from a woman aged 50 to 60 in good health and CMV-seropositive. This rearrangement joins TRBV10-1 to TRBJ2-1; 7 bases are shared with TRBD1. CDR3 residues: CASSESLTGLAEQFF. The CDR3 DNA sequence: TGCGCCAGCAGTGAGTCTTTGACAGGGCTGGCTGAGCAGTTCTTC.